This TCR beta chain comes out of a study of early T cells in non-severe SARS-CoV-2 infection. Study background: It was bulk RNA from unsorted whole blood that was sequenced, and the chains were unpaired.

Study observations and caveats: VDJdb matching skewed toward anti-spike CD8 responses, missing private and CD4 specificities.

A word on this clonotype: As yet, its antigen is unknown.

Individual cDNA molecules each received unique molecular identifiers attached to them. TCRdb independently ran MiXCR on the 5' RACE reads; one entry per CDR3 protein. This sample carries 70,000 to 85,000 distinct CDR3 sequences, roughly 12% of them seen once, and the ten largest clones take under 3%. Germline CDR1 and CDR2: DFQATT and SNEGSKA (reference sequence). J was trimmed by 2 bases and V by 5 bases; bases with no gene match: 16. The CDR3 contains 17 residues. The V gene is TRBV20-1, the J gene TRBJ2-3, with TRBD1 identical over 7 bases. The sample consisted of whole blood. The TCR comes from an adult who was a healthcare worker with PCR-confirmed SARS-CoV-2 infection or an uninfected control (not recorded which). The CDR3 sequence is CSAQLPSDRADTDTQYF. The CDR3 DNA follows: TGCAGTGCTCAACTTCCGTCAGACAGGGCGGACACAGATACGCAGTATTTT.